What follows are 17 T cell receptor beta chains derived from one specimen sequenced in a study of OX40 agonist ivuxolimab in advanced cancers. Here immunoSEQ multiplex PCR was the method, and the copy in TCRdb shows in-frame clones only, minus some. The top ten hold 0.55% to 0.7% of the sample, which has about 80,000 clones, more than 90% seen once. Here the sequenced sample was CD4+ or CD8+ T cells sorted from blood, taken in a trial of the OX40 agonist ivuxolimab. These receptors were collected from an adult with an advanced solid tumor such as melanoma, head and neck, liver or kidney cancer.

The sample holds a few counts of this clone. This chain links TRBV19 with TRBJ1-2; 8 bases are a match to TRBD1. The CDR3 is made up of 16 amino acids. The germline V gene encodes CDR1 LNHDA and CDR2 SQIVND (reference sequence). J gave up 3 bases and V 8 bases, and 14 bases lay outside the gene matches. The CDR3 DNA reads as TGTGCCAGTTCGGGCCCCCTCAGGGGGCGTCACTATGGCTACACCTTC. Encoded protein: CASSGPLRGRHYGYTF.

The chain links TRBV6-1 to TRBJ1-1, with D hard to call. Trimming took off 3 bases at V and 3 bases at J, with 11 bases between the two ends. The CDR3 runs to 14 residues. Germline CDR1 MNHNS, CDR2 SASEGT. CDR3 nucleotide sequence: TGTGCCAGCAGTGAGCCCGGGCGGTACACTGAAGCTTTCTTT. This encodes CASSEPGRYTEAFF.

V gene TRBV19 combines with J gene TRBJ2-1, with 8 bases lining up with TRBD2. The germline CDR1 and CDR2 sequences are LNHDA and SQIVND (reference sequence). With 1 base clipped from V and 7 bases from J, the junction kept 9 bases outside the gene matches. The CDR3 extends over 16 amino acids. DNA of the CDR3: TGTGCCAGTAGTATAGGCGGACTAGCTGTTGGGAATGAGCAGTTCTTC. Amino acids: CASSIGGLAVGNEQFF. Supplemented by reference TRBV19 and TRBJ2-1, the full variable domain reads DGGITQSPKYLFRKEGQNVTLSCEQNLNHDAMYWYRQDPGQGLRLIYYSQIVNDFQKGDIAEGYSVSREKKESFPLTVTSAQKNPTAFYLCASSIGGLAVGNEQFFGPGTRLTVL.

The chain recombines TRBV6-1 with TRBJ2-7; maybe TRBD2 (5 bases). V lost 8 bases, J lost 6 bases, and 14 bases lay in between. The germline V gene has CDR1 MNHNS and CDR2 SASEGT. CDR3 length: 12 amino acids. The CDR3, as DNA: TGTGCCAGCGGGAGTAGAATCGGCGAGCAGTACTTC. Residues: CASGSRIGEQYF.

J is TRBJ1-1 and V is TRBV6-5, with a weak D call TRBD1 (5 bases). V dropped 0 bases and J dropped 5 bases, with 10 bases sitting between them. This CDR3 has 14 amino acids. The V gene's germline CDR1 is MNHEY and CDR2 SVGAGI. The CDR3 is CASSYSGRVTEAFF. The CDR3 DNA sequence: TGTGCCAGCAGTTACTCAGGCAGGGTGACTGAAGCTTTCTTT.

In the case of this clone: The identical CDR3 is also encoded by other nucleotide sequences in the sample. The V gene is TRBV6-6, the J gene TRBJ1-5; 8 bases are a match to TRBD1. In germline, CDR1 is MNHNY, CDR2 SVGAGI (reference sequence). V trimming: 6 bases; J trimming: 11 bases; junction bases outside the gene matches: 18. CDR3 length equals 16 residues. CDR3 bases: TGTGCCAGCAGCCCACCTGGGACAGGTCCGTGGGGGGCCCAGCATTTT. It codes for CASSPPGTGPWGAQHF.

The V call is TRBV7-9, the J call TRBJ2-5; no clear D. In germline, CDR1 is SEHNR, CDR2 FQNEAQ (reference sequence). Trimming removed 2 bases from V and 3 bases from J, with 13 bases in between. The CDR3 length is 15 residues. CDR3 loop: CASSLPLRREETQYF. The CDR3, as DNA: TGTGCCAGCAGCTTACCCCTGCGAAGGGAAGAGACCCAGTACTTC.

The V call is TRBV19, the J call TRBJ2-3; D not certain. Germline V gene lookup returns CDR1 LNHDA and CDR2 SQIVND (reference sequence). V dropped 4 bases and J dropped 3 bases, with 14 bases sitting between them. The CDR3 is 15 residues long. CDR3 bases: TGTGCCAGTAGTAGTGCCGGTTTGAGGACAGATACGCAGTATTTT. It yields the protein CASSSAGLRTDTQYF.

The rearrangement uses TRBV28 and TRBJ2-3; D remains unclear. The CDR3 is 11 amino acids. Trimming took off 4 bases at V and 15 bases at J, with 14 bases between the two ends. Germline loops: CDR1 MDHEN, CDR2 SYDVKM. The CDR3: CASSSVTSQYF. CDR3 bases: TGTGCCAGCAGTTCGGTGACATCCCAATATTTT.

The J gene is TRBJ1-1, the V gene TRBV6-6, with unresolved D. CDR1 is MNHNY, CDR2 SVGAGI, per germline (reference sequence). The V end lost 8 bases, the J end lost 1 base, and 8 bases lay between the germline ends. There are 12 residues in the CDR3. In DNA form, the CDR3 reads TGTGCCAGCTTTGACTGGAACACTGAAGCTTTCTTT. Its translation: CASFDWNTEAFF.

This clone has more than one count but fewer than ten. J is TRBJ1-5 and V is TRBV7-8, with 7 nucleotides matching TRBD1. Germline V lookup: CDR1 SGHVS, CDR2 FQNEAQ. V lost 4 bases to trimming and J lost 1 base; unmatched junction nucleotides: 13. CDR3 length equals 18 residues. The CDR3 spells CASSSGLEGAWSNQPQHF. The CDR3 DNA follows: TGTGCCAGCAGCTCGGGGTTGGAGGGGGCTTGGAGCAATCAGCCCCAGCATTTT.

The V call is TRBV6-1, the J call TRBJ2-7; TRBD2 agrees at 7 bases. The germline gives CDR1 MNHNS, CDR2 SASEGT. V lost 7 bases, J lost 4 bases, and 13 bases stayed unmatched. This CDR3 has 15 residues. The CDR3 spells CASIPSGTIGYEQYF. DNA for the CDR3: TGTGCCAGCATTCCCTCCGGGACTATTGGATACGAGCAGTACTTC.

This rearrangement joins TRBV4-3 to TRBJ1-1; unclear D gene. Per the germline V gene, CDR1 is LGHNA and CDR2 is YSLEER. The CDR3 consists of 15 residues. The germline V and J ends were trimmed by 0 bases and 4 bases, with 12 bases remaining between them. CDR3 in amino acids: CASSQDIIDSTEAFF. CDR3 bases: TGCGCCAGCAGCCAAGATATAATAGATTCCACTGAAGCTTTCTTT.

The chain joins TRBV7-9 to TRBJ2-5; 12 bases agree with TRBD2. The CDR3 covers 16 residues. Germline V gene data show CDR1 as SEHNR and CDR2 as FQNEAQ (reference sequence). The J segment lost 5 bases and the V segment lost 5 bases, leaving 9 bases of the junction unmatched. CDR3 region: CASSPTSGSWWETQYF. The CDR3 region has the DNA TGTGCCAGCAGCCCGACTAGCGGGAGCTGGTGGGAGACCCAGTACTTC.

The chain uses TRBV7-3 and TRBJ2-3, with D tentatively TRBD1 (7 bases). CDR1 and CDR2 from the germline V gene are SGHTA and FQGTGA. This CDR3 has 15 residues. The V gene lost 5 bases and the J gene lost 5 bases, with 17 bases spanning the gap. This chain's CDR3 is CASSPGRQGGDTQYF. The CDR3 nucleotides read TGTGCCAGCAGCCCAGGACGTCAGGGGGGAGATACGCAGTATTTT. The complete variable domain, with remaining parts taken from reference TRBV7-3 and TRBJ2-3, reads GAGVSQTPSNKVTEKGKYVELRCDPISGHTALYWYRQSLGQGPEFLIYFQGTGAADDSGLPNDRFFAVRPEGSVSTLKIQRTERGDSAVYLCASSPGRQGGDTQYFGPGTRLTVL.

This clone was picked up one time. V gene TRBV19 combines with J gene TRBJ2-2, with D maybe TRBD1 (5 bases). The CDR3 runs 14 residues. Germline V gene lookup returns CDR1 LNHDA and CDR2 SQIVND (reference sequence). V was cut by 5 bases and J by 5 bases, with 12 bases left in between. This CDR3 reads CASSVLQGTGELFF. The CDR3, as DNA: TGTGCCAGTAGTGTGCTCCAGGGTACCGGGGAGCTGTTTTTT.

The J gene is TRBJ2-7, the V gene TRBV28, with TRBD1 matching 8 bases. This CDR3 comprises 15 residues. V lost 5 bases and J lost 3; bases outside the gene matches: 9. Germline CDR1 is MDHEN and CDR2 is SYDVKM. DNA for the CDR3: TGTGCCAGCAGTCCCCGTCGGACAGGGATCTACGAGCAGTACTTC. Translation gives CASSPRRTGIYEQYF.